Below, 11 T cell receptor beta chains from the same sample are listed, as sequenced in a study of blood T cells in healthy people across ages. With a J-beta primer mix and a sample-barcoded 5' primer, a second PCR ran about 7 to 11 cycles. Using its own MiXCR run on the 5' RACE reads, TCRdb lists one record per CDR3 protein. The table has 550,000 to 650,000 distinct CDR3 sequences, about 28% seen once. The sequenced sample consisted of blood. Receptors were obtained from an elderly woman in good health.

The rearrangement uses TRBV4-1 and TRBJ2-1; 8 bases line up with TRBD1. CDR1 and CDR2 (germline): MGHRA, YSYEKL. This CDR3 has 14 residues. With V trimmed by 2 bases and J by 7 bases, 4 bases remained unmatched. This chain's CDR3 is CASSQRTGWNEQFF. In nucleotides, the CDR3 is TGCGCCAGCAGCCAACGGACAGGGTGGAATGAGCAGTTCTTC.

This clonotype was counted ten times or more. The V call is TRBV15, the J call TRBJ1-2; no clear D. V lost 0 bases to trimming and J lost 3 bases, with 14 bases between them. The V gene's germline CDR1 is LNHNV and CDR2 YYDKDF (reference sequence). The CDR3 has 16 amino acids. CDR3 amino acids: CATSRDPNIGDYGYTF. The CDR3 DNA is TGTGCCACCAGCAGAGATCCGAATATCGGAGACTATGGCTACACCTTC.

This clonotype was picked up many times. The chain links TRBV4-1 to TRBJ1-5; D unresolved. The CDR3 covers 12 residues. Trimming took off 0 bases at V and 9 bases at J, with 6 bases between the two ends. From germline, CDR1 is MGHRA and CDR2 YSYEKL. CDR3 in amino acids: CASSQDLGPQHF. The CDR3 DNA is TGCGCCAGCAGCCAAGACCTCGGGCCCCAGCATTTT.

Remarks on this clonotype: A much more abundant neighbour one base away suggests this may be a read error. J is TRBJ2-1 and V is TRBV27; 8 nucleotides line up with TRBD1. This CDR3 is built from 13 residues. Germline-derived CDR1 and CDR2 are MNHEY and SMNVEV (reference sequence). Written as DNA, the CDR3 is TGTACCAGCGGCTGGACAGGGAAAAATGAGCAGTTCTTC. It codes for CTSGWTGKNEQFF.

The chain links TRBV4-2 to TRBJ2-7; no clear D gene. The end of the DNA is better explained by TRBJ2-5, so the J call may be wrong. The CDR3 loop spans 13 amino acids. Germline loops: CDR1 LGHNA, CDR2 YNFKEQ. The CDR3 DNA is TGTGCCAGCAGCCAAGATTTCGGGGAGACCCAGTACTTC. Amino acid sequence: CASSQDFGETQYF.

A note on this clonotype: Since a much larger clone is just one base distant, this may be a read error. CDR3 protein: CASSSGDRRLYGYTF. The CDR3 nucleotides read TGTGCCAGCAGCTCCGGGGACAGGAGGCTTTATGGCTACACCTTC. This chain connects TRBV7-6 to TRBJ1-2; TRBD1 matches at 8 bases. Germline trimming cut 4 bases from V and 5 bases from J; bases unmatched to any gene: 9. This CDR3 is built from 15 residues. Germline-derived CDR1 and CDR2 are SGHVS and FNYEAQ. Combining the CDR3 with reference TRBV7-6 and TRBJ1-2 gives the whole variable domain GAGVSQSPRYKVTKRGQDVALRCDPISGHVSLYWYRQALGQGPEFLTYFNYEAQQDKSGLPNDRFSAERPEGSISTLTIQRTEQRDSAMYRCASSSGDRRLYGYTFGSGTRLTVV.

The genes are TRBV12-3 or TRBV12-4 and TRBJ1-1; D is uncertain. The CDR3 consists of 12 residues. Trimming cost V 6 bases and J 5 bases, with 10 bases left between them. The CDR3 sequence is CASREGMTEAFF. DNA for the CDR3: TGTGCCAGCAGGGAGGGTATGACTGAAGCTTTCTTT.

This clonotype came up a few times. The junction departs from the called germline gene at one end, perhaps through a read error. The rearrangement links TRBV5-6 to TRBJ1-4; D remains ambiguous. The CDR3 has 14 amino acids. CDR1 is SGHDT, CDR2 YYEEEE, per germline. The CDR3 sequence is CASCLGTTNEKLFF. CDR3 sequence (DNA): TGTGCCAGCTGCTTGGGGACAACTAATGAAAAACTGTTTTTT.

This clonotype was recorded a few times. The chain joins TRBV20-1 to TRBJ2-3; D is ambiguous. The V and J ends lost 3 bases and 0 bases respectively, with 7 bases between them. Germline V gives CDR1 DFQATT, CDR2 SNEGSKA (reference sequence). This CDR3 is 13 amino acids long. CDR3 sequence reads: CSASGRSTDTQYF. In DNA, the CDR3 is TGCAGTGCTAGCGGCCGGAGCACAGATACGCAGTATTTT.

The table lists this clonotype with many counts. The CDR3 here is CASSEASYEQYF. In DNA, the CDR3 is TGTGCCAGCAGTGAGGCCAGTTACGAGCAGTACTTC. This rearrangement joins TRBV2 to TRBJ2-7; D remains ambiguous. The V and J ends lost 3 bases and 4 bases respectively, with 7 bases between them. This CDR3 has 12 amino acids. Germline V gene lookup returns CDR1 SNHLY and CDR2 FYNNEI.

This chain uses TRBV12-3 or TRBV12-4 with TRBJ2-3, with TRBD1 identical over 10 bases. CDR3 length equals 16 residues. V lost 6 bases to trimming and J lost 5 bases; unmatched junction nucleotides: 11. CDR3 sequence: CASRSGQGPLGDTQYF. The CDR3 coding sequence is TGTGCCAGCAGATCGGGACAGGGGCCCCTAGGAGATACGCAGTATTTT.